The clone carrying this T cell receptor (beta chain) was observed a single time. The CDR3 length is 15 residues. V gave up 6 bases and J gave up 2 bases; unmatched junction bases: 4. Germline V gene data show CDR1 as SNHLY and CDR2 as FYNNEI. The data originate from a study of blood T cell repertoires in COVID-19. Background on the study: In each case, the material was cDNA or gDNA derived from T cells, B-cell-depleted T cells, or PBMCs.

Profiled with immunoSEQ multiplex PCR; TCRdb holds only in-frame clones, not every one. The profile shows more than 85,000 clones, about 90% of them singletons. This rearrangement joins TRBV2 to TRBJ1-6, with TRBD1 matching over 7 bases. This sequence originates from a human donor with COVID-19, enrolled during active disease. The donor label of this sample is uncertain. The sample was peripheral blood. CDR3 DNA: TGTGCCAGCAGAGAGACAGGGACCTATAATTCACCCCTCCACTTT. It is translated as CASRETGTYNSPLHF.